The 22 T cell receptor beta chains given below trace back to one sample, sequenced in a study of blood T cell repertoires in COVID-19. Generated by immunoSEQ multiplex PCR, the TCRdb table keeps only in-frame clones and is missing some. This sample carries about 260,000 clones, approximately 84% of them seen once, and the ten largest clones take approximately 1.9%. What was sequenced was peripheral blood. Every receptor here comes from a woman over 75 with acute or convalescent COVID-19.

The V and J genes are TRBV9 and TRBJ1-2; maybe TRBD1 (6 bases). Per the germline V gene, CDR1 is SGDLS and CDR2 is YYNGEE. The CDR3 loop spans 15 amino acids. The germline V and J ends were trimmed by 0 bases and 4 bases, with 13 bases remaining between them. The CDR3 sequence is CASSVDPRGAYGYTF. In DNA form, the CDR3 reads TGTGCCAGCAGCGTAGATCCGCGGGGGGCCTATGGCTACACCTTC. Full variable domain (remainder filled in from reference TRBV9 and TRBJ1-2): DSGVTQTPKHLITATGQRVTLRCSPRSGDLSVYWYQQSLDQGLQFLIQYYNGEERAKGNILERFSAQQFPDLHSELNLSSLELGDSALYFCASSVDPRGAYGYTFGSGTRLTVV.

The gene calls are TRBV6-5 and TRBJ2-2, with 8 bases aligning to TRBD1. The CDR3 length is 15 residues. Per germline, CDR1 MNHEY and CDR2 SVGAGI. Germline trimming cut 6 bases from V and 2 bases from J; bases unmatched to any gene: 5. The DNA of the CDR3 is TGTGCCAGCAGCAAAGACAGGGGTAACACCGGGGAGCTGTTTTTT. It is translated as CASSKDRGNTGELFF.

This rearrangement joins TRBV29-1 to TRBJ1-2; D possibly corresponds to TRBD1 (6 bases). V was shortened by 7 bases and J by 3 bases, with 18 bases between the two germline ends. The CDR3 is 14 residues long. The germline CDR1 and CDR2 sequences are SQVTM and ANQGSEA. As DNA, the CDR3 is TGCAGCGCGGCAAACAGGGTCGGAGACTATGGCTACACCTTC. This encodes CSAANRVGDYGYTF.

V and J are TRBV5-1 and TRBJ1-2, with D hard to call. Germline CDR1 is SGHRS and CDR2 is YFSETQ. There are 14 residues in the CDR3. The V end lost 0 bases, the J end lost 7 bases, and 13 bases lay between the germline ends. In nucleotides, the CDR3 is TGCGCCAGCAGCTTGGACCCAGGCCAAAGTGGCTACACCTTC. Its translation is CASSLDPGQSGYTF.

The chain's CDR3 is CASSRNSTGSSGANTGELFF. The CDR3 nucleotides are TGTGCCAGCAGCAGGAATTCCACAGGGTCTAGCGGGGCGAACACCGGGGAGCTGTTTTTT. The rearrangement uses TRBV21-1 and TRBJ2-2; TRBD2 is the table's D call and was not checked against the DNA. TRBV21-1 is given as a pseudogene. The length of the CDR3 is 20 residues.

This chain joins TRBV7-2 and TRBJ1-2; TRBD1 aligns across 12 bases. The CDR3 runs to 15 residues. Germline trimming cut 1 base from V and 8 bases from J; bases unmatched to any gene: 5. CDR1 SGHTA and CDR2 FQGNSA come from the germline V gene. The CDR3 region has the DNA TGTGCCAGCAGCTTAGGGGGACAGGGGGCGCGGGGCTACACCTTC. Its protein is CASSLGGQGARGYTF.

V usage is TRBV4-1 and J usage is TRBJ2-7; D gene unclear. The germline V and J ends were trimmed by 4 bases and 2 bases, with 18 bases remaining between them. CDR1 is MGHRA and CDR2 is YSYEKL in the germline V gene. The CDR3 runs to 16 residues. CDR3 in amino acids: CASSRETRSVTYEQYF. In DNA form, the CDR3 reads TGCGCCAGCAGCCGCGAGACGCGGTCGGTAACCTACGAGCAGTACTTC.

This chain links TRBV28 with TRBJ2-2, with 9 bases fitting TRBD1. The V and J ends lost 0 bases and 1 base, in that order; junction bases with no gene match: 0. Per the germline V gene, CDR1 is MDHEN and CDR2 is SYDVKM. The CDR3 loop spans 16 amino acids. CDR3 sequence reads: CASSLWGQGNTGELFF. CDR3 coding DNA: TGTGCCAGCAGTTTATGGGGACAGGGGAACACCGGGGAGCTGTTTTTT.

The rearrangement joins TRBV6-6 to TRBJ2-7; D may be TRBD1 (5 bases). Trimming pared 4 bases from V and 3 bases from J, leaving 13 bases between. This CDR3 comprises 14 residues. The germline gives CDR1 MNHNY, CDR2 SVGAGI (reference sequence). CDR3 amino acids: CASSWGRDLYEQYF. CDR3 DNA sequence: TGTGCCAGCAGTTGGGGCCGCGACCTCTACGAGCAGTACTTC.

This clone was seen only once. J is TRBJ2-1 and V is TRBV27; 11 nucleotides agree with TRBD2. The germline CDR1 and CDR2 sequences are MNHEY and SMNVEV (reference sequence). Germline trimming cut 5 bases from V and 4 bases from J; bases unmatched to any gene: 7. This CDR3 is built from 16 residues. This CDR3 reads CASSTRGTSGYNEQFF. As DNA, the CDR3 is TGTGCCAGCAGTACCCGGGGGACTAGCGGATACAATGAGCAGTTCTTC.

This chain joins TRBV4-1 and TRBJ1-1; the D is unclear. Per germline, CDR1 MGHRA and CDR2 YSYEKL. CDR3 length equals 14 residues. Trimming took off 3 bases at V and 1 base at J, with 9 bases between the two ends. CDR3 residues: CASSQNEGNTEAFF. As DNA, the CDR3 is TGCGCCAGCAGCCAGAATGAGGGGAACACTGAAGCTTTCTTT.

Worth noting for this clone: The same CDR3 also results from other DNA sequences found in this sample. The chain recombines TRBV18 with TRBJ2-7; 9 nucleotides line up with TRBD1. Trimming at V came to 3 bases and at J to 0 bases, leaving 0 bases not matched to a gene. The CDR3 consists of 14 residues. Germline V gives CDR1 KGHSH, CDR2 LQKENI. For the CDR3, the DNA is TGTGCCAGCTCACCGGGACAGGGCTCCTACGAGCAGTACTTC. This encodes CASSPGQGSYEQYF.

This clone came up once. The chain employs TRBV27 and TRBJ2-1; 9 bases match TRBD2. V lost 3 bases and J lost 8; bases outside the gene matches: 5. CDR1 and CDR2 from the germline V gene are MNHEY and SMNVEV (reference sequence). The CDR3 sequence is 14 residues long. CDR3 sequence reads: CASSFSGSIYEQFF. The CDR3 region has the DNA TGTGCCAGCAGTTTTAGCGGGAGTATTTATGAGCAGTTCTTC.

The chain recombines TRBV7-2 with TRBJ1-5, with 9 bases fitting TRBD1. This CDR3 is 14 amino acids long. The germline V gene encodes CDR1 SGHTA and CDR2 FQGNSA. J gave up 11 bases and V 4 bases, and 9 bases lay outside the gene matches. This CDR3 reads CASSSDRGRSAQHF. DNA for the CDR3: TGTGCCAGCAGCTCGGACAGGGGCCGTTCGGCCCAGCATTTT.

This clone was detected a few times. V gene TRBV3-1 (or the pseudogene TRBV3-2) combines with J gene TRBJ2-7; 9 nucleotides align to TRBD1. V lost 6 bases, J lost 6 bases, and 12 bases stayed unmatched. There are 15 residues in the CDR3. The germline V gene encodes CDR1 LGHDT and CDR2 YNNKEL (reference sequence). CDR3 protein: CASSRLTGGGGEQYF. The DNA for the CDR3 is TGTGCCAGCAGTCGACTAACAGGGGGCGGCGGCGAGCAGTACTTC.

This CDR3 is CASSSIAAYNEQFF. DNA of the CDR3: TGCGCCAGCAGCTCAATAGCGGCGTACAATGAGCAGTTCTTC. V usage is TRBV5-1 and J usage is TRBJ2-1; TRBD2 is a possible D gene (6 bases). V was cut by 3 bases and J by 4 bases, with 11 bases left in between. The CDR3 is made up of 14 amino acids. Germline CDR1 SGHRS, CDR2 YFSETQ.

This clone has more than one count but fewer than ten. This chain joins TRBV24-1 and TRBJ1-5, with 11 bases that match TRBD1. The CDR3 is 16 residues long. Germline V CDR1 and CDR2: KGHDR, SFDVKD. The J segment lost 4 bases and the V segment lost 4 bases, leaving 5 bases of the junction unmatched. The CDR3 loop reads CATSEAGTGGNQPQHF. In nucleotides, the CDR3 is TGTGCCACCAGTGAGGCCGGGACAGGGGGTAATCAGCCCCAGCATTTT.

The chain employs TRBV4-2 and TRBJ2-7, with 8 positions matching TRBD2. V dropped 4 bases and J dropped 4; count of bases not matched to a gene: 6. Germline V lookup: CDR1 LGHNA, CDR2 YNFKEQ. The CDR3 is 14 amino acids. This CDR3 is CASSLVRGGYEQYF. The CDR3 DNA reads TGTGCCAGCAGCCTCGTCCGGGGGGGGTACGAGCAGTACTTC.

The CDR3 nucleotides read TGTGCCAGCAGGGGACTAGTAGCGGGGAATGAGCAGTTCTTC. Encoded protein: CASRGLVAGNEQFF. V usage is TRBV2 and J usage is TRBJ2-1; TRBD2 matches at 8 bases. Germline V gene sequence: CDR1 SNHLY, CDR2 FYNNEI. The CDR3 consists of 14 residues. V lost 6 bases to trimming and J lost 7 bases; unmatched junction nucleotides: 8.

The rearrangement joins TRBV7-9 to TRBJ1-1, with TRBD1 as a possible D gene (5 bases). This CDR3 is 17 amino acids long. Germline V gives CDR1 SEHNR, CDR2 FQNEAQ (reference sequence). Trimming took 1 base from V and 4 from J, leaving 19 bases between them. This chain's CDR3 is CASSLVYGRGVSTEAFF. Written as DNA, the CDR3 is TGTGCCAGCAGCTTAGTCTATGGGCGGGGGGTGAGCACTGAAGCTTTCTTT.

This clone was seen ten or more times. The V gene is TRBV27, the J gene TRBJ1-1; tentative D call: TRBD1 (6 bases). Germline loops: CDR1 MNHEY, CDR2 SMNVEV (reference sequence). V lost 6 bases to trimming and J lost 3 bases, with 11 bases between them. The CDR3 extends over 13 amino acids. The CDR3 sequence is CASRWTEDTEAFF. CDR3 bases: TGTGCCAGCAGGTGGACAGAGGACACTGAAGCTTTCTTT.

This clone was recorded once. This chain connects TRBV19 to TRBJ2-2, with a weak D call TRBD2 (5 bases). The CDR3 contains 15 residues. Germline V gives CDR1 LNHDA, CDR2 SQIVND (reference sequence). V lost 0 bases, J lost 4 bases, and 9 bases lay in between. CDR3: CASSIDSRGTGELFF. In DNA, the CDR3 is TGTGCCAGTAGTATAGACTCTCGGGGCACCGGGGAGCTGTTTTTT. The full variable domain, its missing parts supplied by reference TRBV19 and TRBJ2-2, is DGGITQSPKYLFRKEGQNVTLSCEQNLNHDAMYWYRQDPGQGLRLIYYSQIVNDFQKGDIAEGYSVSREKKESFPLTVTSAQKNPTAFYLCASSIDSRGTGELFFGEGSRLTVL.